These 19 T cell receptor beta chains originate from one sample sequenced in a study of cytomegalovirus exposure and HLA in healthy donors. The study ran its PCR with 60 Vbeta and 13 Jbeta primers. Data came from immunoSEQ multiplex PCR; TCRdb stores just in-frame clones and leaves some out. Of about 160,000 clones listed, 75% to 90% are singletons. The sequenced material came from PBMCs. Receptors were obtained from a girl aged 2-15 years in good health and CMV-seropositive.

The V gene is TRBV2, the J gene TRBJ2-5; D possibly corresponds to TRBD1 (7 bases). Germline CDR1 SNHLY, CDR2 FYNNEI. The V end lost 3 bases, the J end lost 2 bases, and 13 bases lay between the germline ends. CDR3 length: 15 residues. This CDR3 reads CASSEAGQQQETQYF. The CDR3 bases are TGTGCCAGCAGTGAGGCGGGACAGCAACAAGAGACCCAGTACTTC.

The chain recombines TRBV30 with TRBJ1-4, with a tentative D call TRBD1 (6 bases). The CDR3 runs 16 residues. Germline V gives CDR1 GTSNPN, CDR2 SVGIG (reference sequence). V was clipped by 2 bases and J by 8 bases, with 21 bases between them. The CDR3 loop reads CAWSTVLTGRGEKLFF. CDR3 coding DNA: TGTGCCTGGAGTACCGTTTTGACAGGACGAGGGGAAAAACTGTTTTTT. The variable domain in full, with the rest retrieved from reference TRBV30 and TRBJ1-4, is SQTIHQWPATLVQPVGSPLSLECTVEGTSNPNLYWYRQAAGRGLQLLFYSVGIGQISSEVPQNLSASRPQDRQFILSSKKLLLSDSGFYLCAWSTVLTGRGEKLFFGSGTQLSVL.

This clone was seen a single time. The chain has TRBV9 and TRBJ2-1; 10 bases fit TRBD2. From germline, CDR1 is SGDLS and CDR2 YYNGEE. This CDR3 contains 15 residues. Trimming took 4 bases from V and 3 from J; bases not matched to a gene: 4. The CDR3 protein is CASSRTSGYYNEQFF. The CDR3 coding sequence is TGTGCCAGCAGCAGGACTAGCGGTTACTACAATGAGCAGTTCTTC.

The CDR3 sequence is CASSEEAAEYNEQFF. CDR3 DNA: TGTGCCAGCAGTGAAGAAGCGGCAGAATACAATGAGCAGTTCTTC. This chain uses TRBV25-1 with TRBJ2-1; possible D gene TRBD2, 5 bases. The CDR3 is made up of 15 amino acids. The V end lost 2 bases, the J end lost 4 bases, and 12 bases lay between the germline ends. CDR1 and CDR2 from the germline V gene are MGHDK and SYGVNS.

This clone was detected once. V usage is TRBV18 and J usage is TRBJ2-7; 14 nucleotides agree with TRBD2. The CDR3 is 15 amino acids. J was trimmed by 2 bases and V by 6 bases; bases with no gene match: 3. CDR1 is KGHSH, CDR2 LQKENI, per germline. The CDR3 bases are TGTGCCAGCTCGGGACTAGCGGGAGTGCCCTACGAGCAGTACTTC. It translates to CASSGLAGVPYEQYF.

J is TRBJ2-7 and V is TRBV2, with 10 bases matching TRBD2. J lost 0 bases, V lost 7 bases, and 12 bases had no gene match. CDR1 is SNHLY and CDR2 is FYNNEI in the germline V gene. This CDR3 is 17 amino acids long. CDR3 region: CASTERGTSVSSYEQYF. Here the CDR3 DNA reads TGTGCCAGCACCGAACGGGGGACTAGCGTGAGCTCCTACGAGCAGTACTTC.

The chain is built from TRBV2 and TRBJ2-3, with 7 nucleotides matching TRBD2. This CDR3 comprises 15 residues. Germline V lookup: CDR1 SNHLY, CDR2 FYNNEI. With V trimmed by 7 bases and J by 5 bases, 12 bases remained unmatched. The CDR3, as DNA: TGTGCCAGCAAGCCTTGGGCTAGCGGAAGAGATACGCAGTATTTT. Translated: CASKPWASGRDTQYF.

In the case of this clone: This specimen includes other DNA sequences encoding the same CDR3. The rearrangement uses TRBV20-1 and TRBJ1-1; possibly TRBD1 for D (6 bases). The CDR3 is made up of 11 amino acids. In germline, CDR1 is DFQATT, CDR2 SNEGSKA (reference sequence). V gave up 6 bases and J gave up 2 bases, with 7 bases separating them. The CDR3 region is CSARGNTEAFF. The CDR3 DNA is TGCAGTGCCAGGGGTAACACTGAAGCTTTCTTT.

The chain couples TRBV13 to TRBJ2-3; no clear D. Looked up from germline, CDR1 is PRHDT and CDR2 is FYEKMQ (reference sequence). The CDR3 is made up of 15 amino acids. Trimming shortened V by 0 bases and J by 3 bases, and 10 bases separated the two germline ends. CDR3 region: CASSLGLERTDTQYF. In nucleotides, the CDR3 is TGTGCCAGCAGCTTAGGCCTTGAGAGGACAGATACGCAGTATTTT.

This clone was observed a single time. J is TRBJ1-2 and V is TRBV29-1, with 8 nucleotides matching TRBD1. Per germline, CDR1 SQVTM and CDR2 ANQGSEA. V trimming: 7 bases; J trimming: 0 bases; junction bases outside the gene matches: 4. The CDR3 has 13 residues. In DNA, the CDR3 is TGCAGCGGTACAGGGGGGTCTAACTATGGCTACACCTTC. Its translation: CSGTGGSNYGYTF.

The CDR3 protein is CAISLGTFPETQYF. For the CDR3, the DNA is TGTGCCATCAGTCTAGGGACTTTCCCCGAGACCCAGTACTTC. This chain connects TRBV10-3 to TRBJ2-5; possible D gene TRBD2, 6 bases. Trimming shortened V by 5 bases and J by 5 bases, and 15 bases separated the two germline ends. The CDR3 length is 14 residues. The germline V gene encodes CDR1 ENHRY and CDR2 SYGVKD.

This chain joins TRBV28 and TRBJ2-3; D unclear. The CDR3 consists of 11 residues. The V end lost 4 bases, the J end lost 7 bases, and 6 bases lay between the germline ends. CDR1 is MDHEN, CDR2 SYDVKM, per germline. The CDR3 protein is CASSSSHTQYF. The CDR3 DNA is TGTGCCAGCAGTTCATCCCATACGCAGTATTTT.

The chain couples TRBV4-2 to TRBJ2-1, with TRBD2 matching 9 bases. The CDR3 covers 16 residues. After removal of 4 bases from V and 0 bases from J, the junction contained 4 bases not matched to a gene. Looked up from germline, CDR1 is LGHNA and CDR2 is YNFKEQ. The CDR3 DNA reads TGTGCCAGCAGCCCGACGACTAGCGGCTCCTACAATGAGCAGTTCTTC. Translated, it gives CASSPTTSGSYNEQFF.

This clone was seen a handful of times. The J gene is TRBJ2-1, the V gene TRBV19, with D hard to call. The CDR3 covers 14 residues. V was pared by 5 bases and J by 0 bases, with 8 bases between. The germline gives CDR1 LNHDA, CDR2 SQIVND (reference sequence). The CDR3 DNA sequence: TGTGCCAGTAGTTATGCGAGCTCCTACAATGAGCAGTTCTTC. Translating it yields CASSYASSYNEQFF.

DNA of the CDR3: TGTGCCAGTAGTATAGTCCTAGCGGGAGAGAGACCGGGAGAGACCCAGTACTTC. It codes for CASSIVLAGERPGETQYF. V usage is TRBV19 and J usage is TRBJ2-5; TRBD2 aligns across 10 bases. Trimming took 1 base from V and 4 from J; bases not matched to a gene: 12. Germline assignment: CDR1 LNHDA and CDR2 SQIVND (reference sequence). The CDR3 totals 18 residues.

This clone appeared a few times. V usage is TRBV21-1 and J usage is TRBJ1-4; the D call of TRBD1 is as the table states it, not checked on the DNA. TRBV21-1 is tagged as a pseudogene. CDR3 length: 17 residues. CDR3 in amino acids: CASSKKPGGGLREKLFF. DNA of the CDR3: TGTGCCAGCAGCAAAAAGCCCGGAGGGGGCCTCAGGGAAAAACTGTTTTTT.

The chain couples TRBV29-1 to TRBJ2-5; the D gene is possibly TRBD2 (5 bases). The J call may not be correct, given that the DNA end is closer to TRBJ2-7. Germline V lookup: CDR1 SQVTM, CDR2 ANQGSEA. This CDR3 region has 13 residues. The DNA for the CDR3 is TGCAGCGTCGGCGGGCGTTCCATCTACGAGCAGTACTTC. It codes for CSVGGRSIYEQYF.

V and J are TRBV6-6 and TRBJ1-5; TRBD1 matches 7 bases. V dropped 5 bases and J dropped 3; count of bases not matched to a gene: 10. The CDR3 extends over 16 amino acids. Germline assignment: CDR1 MNHNY and CDR2 SVGAGI (reference sequence). Here the CDR3 reads CASSQPQTGYNQPQHF. For the CDR3, the DNA is TGTGCCAGCAGTCAACCCCAGACAGGGTACAATCAGCCCCAGCATTTT.

This chain links TRBV6-5 with TRBJ2-7; a weak D match, TRBD2 (5 bases). This CDR3 is 11 amino acids long. Deletions cut 6 bases from V and 5 bases from J, with 8 bases between. The germline CDR1 and CDR2 sequences are MNHEY and SVGAGI. The CDR3 is CASRRRHEQYF. CDR3 sequence (DNA): TGTGCCAGCAGGAGGAGGCACGAGCAGTACTTC.